The 23 T cell receptor beta chains below were found in one sample sequenced in a study of cytomegalovirus exposure and HLA in healthy donors. Use of 60 Vbeta and 13 Jbeta primers characterized the PCR. TCRdb's copy holds only in-frame clones and misses some; the assay was immunoSEQ multiplex PCR. This table has 150,000 to 200,000 clones, approximately 80% appearing once. Sample: PBMCs. These receptors were obtained from a woman aged 30 to 39 in good health and CMV-seropositive.

The chain has TRBV11-3 and TRBJ2-1; tentatively, D is TRBD2 (5 bases). The germline V gene has CDR1 SGHNT and CDR2 YENEEA. This CDR3 comprises 20 residues. Trimming took 4 bases from V and 8 from J, leaving 33 bases between them. The CDR3 sequence is CASSSPDLPRQRRKWDEQFF. CDR3 DNA sequence: TGTGCCAGCAGCTCCCCTGACCTCCCGCGCCAGCGGAGGAAATGGGATGAGCAGTTCTTC.

The chain couples TRBV5-1 to TRBJ2-3, with 7 positions matching TRBD2. Germline assignment: CDR1 SGHRS and CDR2 YFSETQ. There are 14 residues in the CDR3. V lost 2 bases and J lost 2; bases outside the gene matches: 2. The CDR3 bases are TGCGCCAGCAGCTTAGCGGGATTCACAGATACGCAGTATTTT. Translated, it gives CASSLAGFTDTQYF.

The chain carries TRBV28 and TRBJ1-5, with a possible D match to TRBD1 (5 bases). This CDR3 region has 16 residues. V lost 6 bases, J lost 4 bases, and 19 bases lay in between. Germline V gene lookup returns CDR1 MDHEN and CDR2 SYDVKM. CDR3 region: CASSPMAGKGNQPQHF. The CDR3 nucleotides are TGTGCCAGCAGCCCAATGGCAGGGAAGGGGAATCAGCCCCAGCATTTT.

The rearrangement uses TRBV28 and TRBJ2-7, with a weak D call TRBD2 (7 bases). Germline CDR1 is MDHEN and CDR2 is SYDVKM. Deletions cut 3 bases from V and 3 bases from J, with 12 bases between. The CDR3 runs 14 residues. The CDR3 bases are TGTGCCAGCAGTTTGGCGGGGGCCCTCTACGAGCAGTACTTC. Its translation: CASSLAGALYEQYF.

The chain carries TRBV5-1 and TRBJ2-7, with a tentative D call TRBD1 (6 bases). Per germline, CDR1 SGHRS and CDR2 YFSETQ. The CDR3 is made up of 14 amino acids. Trimming took 0 bases from V and 0 from J, leaving 7 bases between them. The CDR3: CASSLGTASYEQYF. For the CDR3, the DNA is TGCGCCAGCAGCTTGGGGACAGCCTCCTACGAGCAGTACTTC.

V and J are TRBV7-9 and TRBJ1-3, with D maybe TRBD1 (5 bases). V lost 7 bases, J lost 2 bases, and 12 bases lay in between. Germline CDR1 reads SEHNR; CDR2 reads FQNEAQ (reference sequence). CDR3 length: 14 residues. The CDR3 loop reads CASIPGGAGNTIYF. The CDR3 nucleotides are TGTGCCAGCATCCCGGGGGGGGCTGGAAACACCATATATTTT.

The chain joins TRBV6-1 to TRBJ2-7; 8 nucleotides agree with TRBD1. The junction had 11 bases not matched to a gene; V was cut back by 0 bases and J by 7 bases. The CDR3 is 16 residues long. Germline CDR1 is MNHNS and CDR2 is SASEGT. The CDR3 DNA reads as TGTGCCAGCAGTGAAGCCCCGGGGCAGGGGGCGGATGAGCAGTACTTC. The encoded protein is CASSEAPGQGADEQYF.

This chain uses TRBV27 with TRBJ2-2; a possible D gene is TRBD1 (5 bases). V was trimmed by 2 bases and J by 4 bases, leaving 5 bases between them. Germline V lookup: CDR1 MNHEY, CDR2 SMNVEV (reference sequence). The CDR3 covers 13 residues. The CDR3 loop is CASSLRGTGELFF. CDR3 nucleotides: TGTGCCAGCAGTTTAAGGGGCACCGGGGAGCTGTTTTTT.

For this clone: The sample carries other DNA sequences with the same CDR3. This chain uses TRBV9 with TRBJ1-6; 10 nucleotides align to TRBD1. The CDR3 extends over 15 amino acids. The J segment lost 9 bases and the V segment lost 0 bases, leaving 3 bases of the junction unmatched. Germline V gene data show CDR1 as SGDLS and CDR2 as YYNGEE. The CDR3 spells CASSVGGTGVSPLHF. The CDR3 nucleotides are TGTGCCAGCAGCGTAGGGGGGACAGGGGTTTCACCCCTCCACTTT.

The J gene is TRBJ1-6, the V gene TRBV9, with no clear D. The CDR3 covers 13 residues. Trimming left V 0 bases short and J 9 bases short, with 7 bases between. CDR1 and CDR2 (germline): SGDLS, YYNGEE. Written as DNA, the CDR3 is TGTGCCAGCAGCGTAGGTAGCTTTTCACCCCTCCACTTT. This gives the protein CASSVGSFSPLHF.

V and J are TRBV30 and TRBJ2-1; 7 bases line up with TRBD1. The CDR3 spans 15 residues. Germline V gene data show CDR1 as GTSNPN and CDR2 as SVGIG (reference sequence). V lost 5 bases and J lost 2; bases outside the gene matches: 9. The CDR3 protein is CAWAPPGQTYNEQFF. Written as DNA, the CDR3 is TGTGCCTGGGCCCCACCGGGACAGACCTACAATGAGCAGTTCTTC. Based on the CDR3 plus reference TRBV30 and TRBJ2-1, the full variable domain is SQTIHQWPATLVQPVGSPLSLECTVEGTSNPNLYWYRQAAGRGLQLLFYSVGIGQISSEVPQNLSASRPQDRQFILSSKKLLLSDSGFYLCAWAPPGQTYNEQFFGPGTRLTVL.

The rearrangement links TRBV18 to TRBJ2-3, with TRBD2 matching 12 bases. The CDR3 totals 17 residues. Per germline, CDR1 KGHSH and CDR2 LQKENI. V trimming: 3 bases; J trimming: 0 bases; junction bases outside the gene matches: 4. CDR3 region: CASSPGTSGSSTDTQYF. The CDR3, as DNA: TGTGCCAGCTCACCCGGGACTAGCGGGTCTAGCACAGATACGCAGTATTTT.

There are a few counts of this clone. The chain combines TRBV11-2 with TRBJ2-7; weak D call: TRBD2 (6 bases). The CDR3 is 14 amino acids. Per the germline V gene, CDR1 is SGHAT and CDR2 is FQNNGV. Between the trimmed V and J ends, which lost 5 bases and 2 bases, there was a span of 13 bases. The CDR3 protein is CASSLRDFPYEQYF. For the CDR3, the DNA is TGTGCCAGCAGCCTCCGGGACTTCCCCTACGAGCAGTACTTC.

The chain links TRBV7-9 to TRBJ2-7; the match to TRBD2 covers 11 bases. The CDR3 spans 16 residues. V lost 5 bases and J lost 3; bases outside the gene matches: 9. Germline CDR1 is SEHNR and CDR2 is FQNEAQ (reference sequence). The CDR3 spells CASSPQGLAEHYEQYF. For the CDR3, the DNA is TGTGCCAGCAGCCCACAGGGACTAGCGGAGCACTACGAGCAGTACTTC.

This chain uses TRBV2 with TRBJ1-2, with 8 nucleotides matching TRBD1. Trimming at V came to 7 bases and at J to 0 bases, leaving 7 bases not matched to a gene. This CDR3 spans 15 amino acids. From germline, CDR1 is SNHLY and CDR2 FYNNEI. The chain's CDR3 is CASNRRDRSNYGYTF. The CDR3 coding sequence is TGTGCCAGCAATCGACGGGACAGGTCTAACTATGGCTACACCTTC.

Only one count was recorded for this clone. The J gene is TRBJ2-7, the V gene TRBV7-9; D gene unclear. Germline assignment: CDR1 SEHNR and CDR2 FQNEAQ (reference sequence). V dropped 5 bases and J dropped 6 bases, with 8 bases sitting between them. The CDR3 is 11 amino acids. CDR3 DNA sequence: TGTGCCAGCAGCACTCGGTTCGAGCAGTACTTC. Residues: CASSTRFEQYF.

The chain joins TRBV7-3 to TRBJ1-1, with a tentative D call TRBD1 (5 bases). Trimming took off 4 bases at V and 1 base at J, with 13 bases between the two ends. The germline V gene has CDR1 SGHTA and CDR2 FQGTGA. This CDR3 is 15 amino acids long. CDR3 loop: CASSSGGTENTEAFF. Here the CDR3 DNA reads TGTGCCAGCAGCTCCGGGGGGACGGAGAACACTGAAGCTTTCTTT.

J is TRBJ2-7 and V is TRBV5-4; TRBD1 agrees at 7 bases. J gave up 0 bases and V 4 bases, and 7 bases lay outside the gene matches. The V gene's germline CDR1 is SGHNT and CDR2 YYREEE (reference sequence). The CDR3 loop spans 15 amino acids. The CDR3 DNA follows: TGTGCCAGCAGCCCGGGACAGCTTCCCTCCTACGAGCAGTACTTC. Its protein product is CASSPGQLPSYEQYF.

This chain uses TRBV30 with TRBJ2-5; no definite D call. This CDR3 spans 14 amino acids. V gave up 2 bases and J gave up 3 bases, with 13 bases separating them. CDR1 and CDR2 from the germline V gene are GTSNPN and SVGIG (reference sequence). CDR3 in DNA: TGTGCCTGGAGTATGGATGCGGTTGAAGAGACCCAGTACTTC. Its translation: CAWSMDAVEETQYF.

The chain recombines TRBV2 with TRBJ2-2, with D tentatively TRBD1 (5 bases). V was cut by 6 bases and J by 7 bases, with 12 bases left in between. This CDR3 contains 13 residues. Germline V gives CDR1 SNHLY, CDR2 FYNNEI. Written as DNA, the CDR3 is TGTGCCAGCAGCCGGACAAGGGACGGGGAGCTGTTTTTT. Its translation is CASSRTRDGELFF.

V gene TRBV7-3 combines with J gene TRBJ2-7; 7 bases map to TRBD2. There are 13 residues in the CDR3. The germline gives CDR1 SGHTA, CDR2 FQGTGA. V dropped 5 bases and J dropped 7; count of bases not matched to a gene: 8. The CDR3 loop is CASSPGTTREQYF. As DNA, the CDR3 is TGTGCCAGCAGCCCAGGGACTACACGGGAGCAGTACTTC.

The rearrangement uses TRBV19 and TRBJ2-1; D not resolved. This CDR3 spans 12 amino acids. The germline V and J ends were trimmed by 1 base and 6 bases, with 4 bases remaining between them. In germline, CDR1 is LNHDA, CDR2 SQIVND (reference sequence). CDR3 region: CASSIASNEQFF. CDR3 DNA sequence: TGTGCCAGTAGTATAGCATCCAATGAGCAGTTCTTC.

This chain links TRBV5-1 with TRBJ2-2, with D uncertain. CDR3 length: 16 residues. Germline values: CDR1 SGHRS, CDR2 YFSETQ. V dropped 3 bases and J dropped 5 bases, with 17 bases sitting between them. The CDR3 sequence: CASSSRASVMTGELFF. The CDR3 region has the DNA TGCGCCAGCAGCTCCCGAGCCTCGGTGATGACCGGGGAGCTGTTTTTT.